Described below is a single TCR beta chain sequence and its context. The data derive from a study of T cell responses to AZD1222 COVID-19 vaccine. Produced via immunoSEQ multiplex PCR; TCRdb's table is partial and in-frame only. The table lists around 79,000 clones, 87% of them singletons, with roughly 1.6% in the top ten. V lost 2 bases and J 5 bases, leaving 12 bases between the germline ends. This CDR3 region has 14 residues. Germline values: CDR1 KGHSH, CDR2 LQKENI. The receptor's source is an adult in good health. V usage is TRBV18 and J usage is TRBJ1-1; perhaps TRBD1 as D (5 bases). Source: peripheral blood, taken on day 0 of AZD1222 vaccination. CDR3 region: CASSPGATKTEAFF. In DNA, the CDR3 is TGTGCCAGCTCACCAGGGGCTACGAAGACTGAAGCTTTCTTT.